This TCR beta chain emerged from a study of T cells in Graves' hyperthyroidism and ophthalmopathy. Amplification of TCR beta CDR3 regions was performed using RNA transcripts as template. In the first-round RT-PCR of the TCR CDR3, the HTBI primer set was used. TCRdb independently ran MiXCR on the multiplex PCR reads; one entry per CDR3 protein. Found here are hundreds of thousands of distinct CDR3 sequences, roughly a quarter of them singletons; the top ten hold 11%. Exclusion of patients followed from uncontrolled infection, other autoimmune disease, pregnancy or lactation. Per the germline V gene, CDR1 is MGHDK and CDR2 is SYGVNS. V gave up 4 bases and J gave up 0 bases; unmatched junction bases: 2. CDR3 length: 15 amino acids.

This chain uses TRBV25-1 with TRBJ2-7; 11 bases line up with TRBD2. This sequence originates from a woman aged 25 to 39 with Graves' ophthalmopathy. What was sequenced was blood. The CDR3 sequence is CASSATSGVSYEQYF. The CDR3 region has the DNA TGTGCCAGCAGTGCGACTAGCGGGGTCTCCTACGAGCAGTACTTC.